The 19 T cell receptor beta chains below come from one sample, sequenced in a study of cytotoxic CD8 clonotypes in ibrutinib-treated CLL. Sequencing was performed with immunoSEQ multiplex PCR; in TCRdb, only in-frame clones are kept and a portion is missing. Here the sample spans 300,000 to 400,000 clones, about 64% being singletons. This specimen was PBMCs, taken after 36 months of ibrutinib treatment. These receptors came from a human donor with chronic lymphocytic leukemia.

CDR3 amino acids: CASSLGWGSGLETQYF. The CDR3 nucleotides read TGTGCCAGCAGTTTAGGGTGGGGTAGCGGATTAGAGACCCAGTACTTC. The chain carries TRBV28 and TRBJ2-5, with TRBD2 as a possible D gene (6 bases). The V end was cut by 2 bases, the J end by 4 bases, with 17 bases between. The germline gives CDR1 MDHEN, CDR2 SYDVKM. This CDR3 is built from 16 residues.

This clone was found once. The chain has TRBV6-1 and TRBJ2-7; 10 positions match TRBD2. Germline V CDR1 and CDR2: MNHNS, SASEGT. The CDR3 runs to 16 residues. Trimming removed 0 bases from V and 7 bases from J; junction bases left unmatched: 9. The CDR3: CASSEAGLAGAGEQYF. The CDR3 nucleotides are TGTGCCAGCAGTGAAGCGGGGCTAGCGGGGGCCGGGGAGCAGTACTTC.

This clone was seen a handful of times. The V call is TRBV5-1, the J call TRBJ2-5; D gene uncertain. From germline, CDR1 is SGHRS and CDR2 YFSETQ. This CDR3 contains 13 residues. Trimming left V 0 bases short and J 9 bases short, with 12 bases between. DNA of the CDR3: TGCGCCAGCAGCTTGGAGGTCGTTGGGGCCCAGTACTTC. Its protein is CASSLEVVGAQYF.

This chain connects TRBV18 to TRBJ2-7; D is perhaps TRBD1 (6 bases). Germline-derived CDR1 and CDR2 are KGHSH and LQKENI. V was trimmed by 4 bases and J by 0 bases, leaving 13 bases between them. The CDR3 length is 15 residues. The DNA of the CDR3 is TGTGCCAGCTCACTACGGGACACCAACTCCTACGAGCAGTACTTC. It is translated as CASSLRDTNSYEQYF. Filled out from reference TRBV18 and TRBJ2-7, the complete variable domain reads NAGVMQNPRHLVRRRGQEARLRCSPMKGHSHVYWYRQLPEEGLKFMVYLQKENIIDESGMPKERFSAEFPKEGPSILRIQQVVRGDSAAYFCASSLRDTNSYEQYFGPGTRLTVT.

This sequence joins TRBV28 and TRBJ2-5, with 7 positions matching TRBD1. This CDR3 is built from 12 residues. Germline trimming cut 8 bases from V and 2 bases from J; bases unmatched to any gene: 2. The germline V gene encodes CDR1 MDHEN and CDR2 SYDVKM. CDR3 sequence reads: CASVGQQETQYF. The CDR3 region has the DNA TGTGCCAGCGTGGGACAGCAAGAGACCCAGTACTTC. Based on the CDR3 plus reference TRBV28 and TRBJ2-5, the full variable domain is DVKVTQSSRYLVKRTGEKVFLECVQDMDHENMFWYRQDPGLGLRLIYFSYDVKMKEKGDIPEGYSVSREKKERFSLILESASTNQTSMYLCASVGQQETQYFGPGTRLLVL.

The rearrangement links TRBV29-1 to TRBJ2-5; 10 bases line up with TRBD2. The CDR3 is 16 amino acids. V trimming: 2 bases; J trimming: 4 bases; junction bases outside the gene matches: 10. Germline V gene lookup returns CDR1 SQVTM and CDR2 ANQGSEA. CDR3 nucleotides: TGCAGCGTTGAACTTAGGCTAGCGGGAGATGGAGAGACCCAGTACTTC. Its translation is CSVELRLAGDGETQYF.

The CDR3 protein is CASSLTVAGPDTQYF. Written as DNA, the CDR3 is TGTGCCAGCAGCTTAACGGTTGCGGGGCCAGATACGCAGTATTTT. The chain employs TRBV7-2 and TRBJ2-3, with D maybe TRBD2 (6 bases). The germline CDR1 and CDR2 sequences are SGHTA and FQGNSA. The CDR3 sequence is 15 residues long. The V end lost 2 bases, the J end lost 4 bases, and 13 bases lay between the germline ends.

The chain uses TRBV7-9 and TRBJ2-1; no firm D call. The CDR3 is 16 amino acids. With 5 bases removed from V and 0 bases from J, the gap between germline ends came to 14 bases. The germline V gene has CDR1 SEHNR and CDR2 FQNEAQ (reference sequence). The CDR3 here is CASSPPFQLSYNEQFF. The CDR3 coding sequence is TGTGCCAGCAGCCCCCCGTTTCAGCTCTCCTACAATGAGCAGTTCTTC.

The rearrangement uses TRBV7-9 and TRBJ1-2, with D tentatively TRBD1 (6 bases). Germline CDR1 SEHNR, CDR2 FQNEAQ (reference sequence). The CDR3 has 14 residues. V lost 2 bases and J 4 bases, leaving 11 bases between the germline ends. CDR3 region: CASSLKGGSYGYTF. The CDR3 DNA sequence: TGTGCCAGCAGCTTAAAGGGGGGCAGCTATGGCTACACCTTC.

The CDR3 loop reads CASGTFSTDTQYF. Written as DNA, the CDR3 is TGTGCCAGTGGGACGTTTAGCACAGATACGCAGTATTTT. The J gene is TRBJ2-3, the V gene TRBV19; D possibly matches TRBD1 or TRBD2 (5 bases each). With 8 bases removed from V and 0 bases from J, the gap between germline ends came to 9 bases. CDR1 LNHDA and CDR2 SQIVND come from the germline V gene (reference sequence). The CDR3 sequence is 13 residues long.

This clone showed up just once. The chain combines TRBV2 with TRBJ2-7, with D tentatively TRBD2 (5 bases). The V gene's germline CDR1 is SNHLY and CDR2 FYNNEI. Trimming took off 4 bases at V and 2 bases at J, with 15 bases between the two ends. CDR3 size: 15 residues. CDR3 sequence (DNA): TGTGCCAGCAGTGGGAGGCGGATGACTACCTACGAGCAGTACTTC. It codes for CASSGRRMTTYEQYF.

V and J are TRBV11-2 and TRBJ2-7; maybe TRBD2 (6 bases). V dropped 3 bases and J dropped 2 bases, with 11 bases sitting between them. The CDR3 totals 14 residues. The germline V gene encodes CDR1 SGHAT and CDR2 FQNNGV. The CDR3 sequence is CASSLAGRTYEQYF. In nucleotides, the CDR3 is TGTGCCAGCAGCTTGGCGGGGCGAACCTACGAGCAGTACTTC.

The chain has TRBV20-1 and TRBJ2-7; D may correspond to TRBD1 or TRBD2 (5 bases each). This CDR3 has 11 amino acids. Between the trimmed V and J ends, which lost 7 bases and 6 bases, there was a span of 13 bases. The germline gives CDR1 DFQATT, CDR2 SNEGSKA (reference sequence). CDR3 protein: CSGGQGREQYF. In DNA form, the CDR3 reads TGCAGTGGGGGTCAGGGACGCGAGCAGTACTTC.

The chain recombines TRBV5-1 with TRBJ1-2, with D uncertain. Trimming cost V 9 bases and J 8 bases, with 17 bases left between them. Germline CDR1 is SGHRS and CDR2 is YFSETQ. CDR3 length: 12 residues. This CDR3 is CAILLFTGGYTF. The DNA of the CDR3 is TGCGCCATCCTCCTATTTACCGGGGGCTACACCTTC.

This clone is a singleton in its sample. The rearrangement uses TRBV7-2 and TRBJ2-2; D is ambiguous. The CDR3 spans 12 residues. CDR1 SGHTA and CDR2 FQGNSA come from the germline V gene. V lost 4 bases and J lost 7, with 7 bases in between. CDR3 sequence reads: CASSWYSGELFF. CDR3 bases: TGTGCCAGCAGCTGGTACAGCGGGGAGCTGTTTTTT.

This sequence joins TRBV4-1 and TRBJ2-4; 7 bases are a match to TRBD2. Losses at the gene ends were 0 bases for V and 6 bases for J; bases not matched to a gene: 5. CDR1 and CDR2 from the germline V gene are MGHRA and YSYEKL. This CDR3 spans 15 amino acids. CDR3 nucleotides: TGCGCCAGCAGCCAAGATCGGGGGGTCGGAAACATTCAGTACTTC. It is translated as CASSQDRGVGNIQYF.

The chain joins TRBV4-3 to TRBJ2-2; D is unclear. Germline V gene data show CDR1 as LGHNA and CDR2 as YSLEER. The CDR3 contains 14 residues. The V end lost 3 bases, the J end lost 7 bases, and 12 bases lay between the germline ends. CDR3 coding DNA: TGCGCCAGCAGCCACCGCCCCGGGTTCGGGGAGCTGTTTTTT. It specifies CASSHRPGFGELFF.

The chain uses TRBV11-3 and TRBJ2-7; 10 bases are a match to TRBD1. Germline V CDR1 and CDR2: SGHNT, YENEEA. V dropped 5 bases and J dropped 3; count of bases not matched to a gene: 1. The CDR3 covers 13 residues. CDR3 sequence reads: CASSGTGVYEQYF. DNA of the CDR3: TGTGCCAGCAGCGGGACAGGGGTCTACGAGCAGTACTTC.

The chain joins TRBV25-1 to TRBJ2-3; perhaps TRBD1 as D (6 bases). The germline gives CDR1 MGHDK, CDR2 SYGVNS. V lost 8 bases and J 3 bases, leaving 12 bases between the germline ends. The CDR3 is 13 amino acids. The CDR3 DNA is TGTGCCAGCCGCCCGGGGACAACAGATACGCAGTATTTT. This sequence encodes CASRPGTTDTQYF.